Each of the 4 T cell receptor beta chains below was sequenced from the same sample in a study of response to subunit inactivated influenza vaccine. TCRdb processed the RT-PCR reads anew with MiXCR; each CDR3 protein has one entry. The sample shows roughly 570,000 distinct CDR3 sequences, roughly 15% of them seen only once. The sequencing used PBMCs from blood, collected roughly 12 days after vaccination. The receptors shown here come from a man aged 50 to 59 who received an inactivated influenza vaccine.

The chain uses TRBV5-1 and TRBJ2-3, with 10 bases lining up with TRBD2. The length of the CDR3 is 16 residues. Germline values: CDR1 SGHRS, CDR2 YFSETQ. With V trimmed by 0 bases and J by 1 base, 2 bases remained unmatched. The CDR3, as DNA: TGCGCCAGCAGCTTGGTGGGGACTAGCGGCACAGATACGCAGTATTTT. Amino acid sequence: CASSLVGTSGTDTQYF.

The chain recombines TRBV11-2 with TRBJ2-3, with D unresolved. Germline V gene data show CDR1 as SGHAT and CDR2 as FQNNGV. Between the trimmed V and J ends, which lost 7 bases and 7 bases, there was a span of 9 bases. CDR3 size: 11 residues. The CDR3 region has the DNA TGTGCCAGCACCTTTCAGAATACGCAGTATTTT. It codes for CASTFQNTQYF. Complete variable domain (other parts from reference TRBV11-2 and TRBJ2-3): EAGVAQSPRYKIIEKRQSVAFWCNPISGHATLYWYQQILGQGPKLLIQFQNNGVVDDSQLPKDRFSAERLKGVDSTLKIQPAKLEDSAVYLCASTFQNTQYFGPGTRLTVL.

This clonotype occurred a few times. The chain uses TRBV6-1 and TRBJ1-2; D unresolved. The CDR3 loop spans 13 amino acids. Germline CDR1 MNHNS, CDR2 SASEGT. With 6 bases removed from V and 7 bases from J, the gap between germline ends came to 15 bases. The CDR3 here is CASSPTAIGGYTF. The DNA for the CDR3 is TGTGCCAGCAGCCCAACAGCGATCGGTGGCTACACCTTC.

This clonotype came up a few times. V gene TRBV6-2 or TRBV6-3 combines with J gene TRBJ2-7; 7 nucleotides align to TRBD1. The CDR3 contains 13 residues. J lost 6 bases, V lost 5 bases, and 7 bases had no gene match. From germline, CDR1 is MNHEY and CDR2 SVGEGT. CDR3 DNA sequence: TGTGCCAGCAGTATAAACAGGGGCGGCGAGCAGTACTTC. The encoded protein is CASSINRGGEQYF.